A single sample is the source of the 9 T cell receptor beta chains below, sequenced in a study of cytomegalovirus exposure and HLA in healthy donors. Primers for the PCR totalled 60 Vbeta and 13 Jbeta. The method was immunoSEQ multiplex PCR; TCRdb's version includes in-frame clones alone and lacks a portion of them. This table holds hundreds of thousands of clones, 78% found once. Sample: PBMCs. The receptors stem from a boy under 18 in good health and CMV-seronegative.

The V and J genes are TRBV5-1 and TRBJ2-1, with TRBD1 matching 9 bases. CDR3 size: 15 residues. The germline V gene has CDR1 SGHRS and CDR2 YFSETQ. Trimming took 4 bases from V and 6 from J; bases not matched to a gene: 8. CDR3 in amino acids: CASSGGDRASNEQFF. In DNA, the CDR3 is TGCGCCAGCAGCGGGGGGGACAGGGCTTCCAATGAGCAGTTCTTC.

The chain combines TRBV29-1 with TRBJ2-3, with D uncertain. Germline V gene lookup returns CDR1 SQVTM and CDR2 ANQGSEA. Trimming took off 4 bases at V and 0 bases at J, with 14 bases between the two ends. This CDR3 has 15 amino acids. As DNA, the CDR3 is TGCAGCGTTGTGCGATTCGACAAGAGCACAGATACGCAGTATTTT. Its translation: CSVVRFDKSTDTQYF.

A few counts support this clone. V is TRBV25-1 and J is TRBJ2-2; D unresolved. Per germline, CDR1 MGHDK and CDR2 SYGVNS. Trimming left V 8 bases short and J 2 bases short, with 6 bases between. CDR3 length: 12 amino acids. The CDR3 sequence is CASRTNTGELFF. The CDR3 DNA follows: TGTGCCAGCCGTACAAACACCGGGGAGCTGTTTTTT. Full variable domain (missing parts from reference TRBV25-1 and TRBJ2-2): EADIYQTPRYLVIGTGKKITLECSQTMGHDKMYWYQQDPGMELHLIHYSYGVNSTEKGDLSSESTVSRIRTEHFPLTLESARPSHTSQYLCASRTNTGELFFGEGSRLTVL.

On this clone itself: The identical CDR3 is also encoded by other nucleotide sequences in the sample. This rearrangement joins TRBV5-1 to TRBJ1-5, with D unresolved. Trimming pared 0 bases from V and 0 bases from J, leaving 10 bases between. This CDR3 spans 16 amino acids. CDR1 SGHRS and CDR2 YFSETQ come from the germline V gene. The CDR3 protein is CASSLAGGDSNQPQHF. The CDR3 coding sequence is TGCGCCAGCAGCTTGGCCGGCGGCGATAGCAATCAGCCCCAGCATTTT.

The genes are TRBV7-8 and TRBJ2-5; 10 bases are shared with TRBD2. Germline values: CDR1 SGHVS, CDR2 FQNEAQ. The CDR3 runs to 13 residues. V shed 8 bases and J 7 bases; nucleotides not matched to a gene: 7. The DNA for the CDR3 is TGTGCCAGCGGGTCGCTAGCGGGGGTGACCCAGTACTTC. This gives the protein CASGSLAGVTQYF. The variable domain in full, with the rest retrieved from reference TRBV7-8 and TRBJ2-5, is GAGVSQSPRYKVAKRGQDVALRCDPISGHVSLFWYQQALGQGPEFLTYFQNEAQLDKSGLPSDRFFAERPEGSVSTLKIQRTQQEDSAVYLCASGSLAGVTQYFGPGTRLLVL.

This clone was counted between two and nine times. J is TRBJ2-7 and V is TRBV6-5; D is unclear. The CDR3 is 12 amino acids. Germline CDR1 and CDR2: MNHEY and SVGAGI. V was clipped by 2 bases and J by 3 bases, with 5 bases between them. CDR3 sequence reads: CASSYTGYEQYF. The DNA of the CDR3 is TGTGCCAGCAGTTACACTGGCTACGAGCAGTACTTC.

This chain connects TRBV6-1 to TRBJ1-4; no clear D gene. This CDR3 has 14 residues. From germline, CDR1 is MNHNS and CDR2 SASEGT. The V and J ends lost 4 bases and 12 bases respectively, with 18 bases between them. The CDR3 region is CASSANRFGGELFF. Here the CDR3 DNA reads TGTGCCAGCAGTGCCAATCGGTTTGGTGGTGAACTGTTTTTT.

This chain joins TRBV7-9 and TRBJ1-2; D might be TRBD1 (6 bases). The CDR3 totals 14 residues. CDR1 SEHNR and CDR2 FQNEAQ come from the germline V gene (reference sequence). Trimming pared 1 base from V and 3 bases from J, leaving 9 bases between. Here the CDR3 DNA reads TGTGCCAGCAGCTTAGATGGGGGCGACTATGGCTACACCTTC. It codes for CASSLDGGDYGYTF.

The rearrangement joins TRBV19 to TRBJ1-2; weak D call: TRBD1 (5 bases). Trimming removed 5 bases from V and 8 bases from J, with 12 bases in between. CDR3 length: 12 amino acids. CDR1 is LNHDA, CDR2 SQIVND, per germline (reference sequence). In DNA, the CDR3 is TGTGCCAGTAGTCCTCCGCGGGGGGGCTACACCTTC. Translating it yields CASSPPRGGYTF.